Below, one T cell receptor beta chain is given with its context. Its antigen is unidentified. The sample comes from a study of cytomegalovirus exposure and HLA in healthy donors. The V gene's germline CDR1 is ENHRY and CDR2 SYGVKD. This CDR3 has 18 amino acids. V lost 7 bases, J lost 0 bases, and 13 bases stayed unmatched. Study conclusions and caveats: At a 0.05 false discovery rate, a later analysis found over 15,000 TCR beta sequences to be associated with HLA alleles.

The PCR employed 60 Vbeta primers together with 13 Jbeta primers. Data came from immunoSEQ multiplex PCR; TCRdb stores just in-frame clones and leaves some out. The repertoire has about 130,000 clones, around 85% of them found once; the top ten carry 6% to 8%. Sequenced material: PBMCs. The source is a woman in her twenties or thirties in good health and CMV-seropositive. The genes are TRBV10-3 and TRBJ2-3, with TRBD2 matching over 10 bases. The CDR3 region is CAIKGTPGLAASTDTQYF. For the CDR3, the DNA is TGTGCCATCAAGGGAACTCCCGGACTAGCGGCTAGCACAGATACGCAGTATTTT.